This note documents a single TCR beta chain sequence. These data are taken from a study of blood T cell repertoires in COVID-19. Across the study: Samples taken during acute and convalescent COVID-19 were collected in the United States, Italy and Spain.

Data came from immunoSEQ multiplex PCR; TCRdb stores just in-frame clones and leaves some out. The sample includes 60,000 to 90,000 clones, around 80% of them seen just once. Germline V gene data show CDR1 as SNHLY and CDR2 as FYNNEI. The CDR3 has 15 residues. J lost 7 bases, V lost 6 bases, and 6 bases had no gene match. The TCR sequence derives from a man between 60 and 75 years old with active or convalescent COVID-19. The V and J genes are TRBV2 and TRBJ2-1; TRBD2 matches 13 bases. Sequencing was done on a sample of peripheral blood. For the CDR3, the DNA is TGTGCCAGCAGGCCGGGACTAGCGGGGACGAATGAGCAGTTCTTC. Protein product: CASRPGLAGTNEQFF. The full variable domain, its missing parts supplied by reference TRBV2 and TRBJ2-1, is EPEVTQTPSHQVTQMGQEVILRCVPISNHLYFYWYRQILGQKVEFLVSFYNNEISEKSEIFDDQFSVERPDGSNFTLKIRSTKLEDSAMYFCASRPGLAGTNEQFFGPGTRLTVL.